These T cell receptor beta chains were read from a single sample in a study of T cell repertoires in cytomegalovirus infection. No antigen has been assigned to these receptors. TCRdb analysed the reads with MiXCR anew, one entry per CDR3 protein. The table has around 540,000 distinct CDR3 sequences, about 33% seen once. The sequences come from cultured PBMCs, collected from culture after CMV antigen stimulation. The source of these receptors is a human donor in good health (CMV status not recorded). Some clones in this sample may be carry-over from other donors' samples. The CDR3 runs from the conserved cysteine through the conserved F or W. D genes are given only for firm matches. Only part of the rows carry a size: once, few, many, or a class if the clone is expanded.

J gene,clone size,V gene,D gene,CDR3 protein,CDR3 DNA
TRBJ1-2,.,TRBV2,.,CASSDGFNYGYTF,TGTGCCAGCAGTGATGGGTTTAACTATGGCTACACCTTC
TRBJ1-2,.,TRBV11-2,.,CASSKRQAVNYGYTF,TGTGCCAGCAGCAAAAGACAGGCGGTTAACTATGGCTACACCTTC
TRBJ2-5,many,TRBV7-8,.,CASSPGRSGTETQYF,TGTGCCAGCAGCCCCGGCAGATCTGGGACCGAGACCCAGTACTTC
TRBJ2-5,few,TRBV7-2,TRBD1,CASSQGQLAPETQYF,TGTGCCAGCAGCCAGGGACAGTTAGCCCCAGAGACCCAGTACTTC
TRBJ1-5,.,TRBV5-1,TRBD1,CASSPGDRGGGQPQHF,TGCGCCAGCAGCCCGGGGGACAGGGGCGGGGGACAGCCCCAGCATTTT
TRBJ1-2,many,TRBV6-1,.,CASTEGGLPNYGYTF,TGTGCCAGCACAGAAGGCGGACTCCCGAACTATGGCTACACCTTC
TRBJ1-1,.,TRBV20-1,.,CSAKGSARGLNTEAFF,TGCAGTGCTAAGGGCAGTGCCAGGGGTTTAAACACTGAAGCTTTCTTT
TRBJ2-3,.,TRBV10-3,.,CAISEEAAADTQYF,TGTGCCATCAGTGAGGAGGCGGCAGCTGATACGCAGTATTTT
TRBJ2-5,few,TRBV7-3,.,CASSHEGLETQYF,TGTGCCAGCAGCCACGAGGGGTTGGAGACCCAGTACTTC
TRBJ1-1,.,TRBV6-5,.,CASSYLGASNTEAFF,TGTGCCAGCAGTTACTTGGGGGCATCGAACACTGAAGCTTTCTTT
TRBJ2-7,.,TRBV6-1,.,CATNGADRNYEQYF,TGTGCCACCAACGGAGCGGACAGAAACTACGAGCAGTACTTC
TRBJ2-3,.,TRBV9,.,CASSVGINTDTQYF,TGTGCCAGCAGCGTAGGGATTAACACAGATACGCAGTATTTT
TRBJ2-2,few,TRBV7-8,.,CASSLLRRAVGSGELFF,TGTGCCAGCAGCTTATTAAGGAGGGCAGTTGGTTCCGGGGAGCTGTTTTTT
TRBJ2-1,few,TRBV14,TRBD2,CASSPRTSGRASRVNEQFF,TGTGCCAGCAGCCCACGGACTAGCGGGAGGGCCTCCAGGGTCAATGAGCAGTTCTTC
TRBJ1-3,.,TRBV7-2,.,CASSPYRDGNTIYF,TGTGCCAGCAGCCCCTACAGGGATGGAAACACCATATATTTT
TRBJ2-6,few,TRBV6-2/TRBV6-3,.,CASSPPLRQAGIPGANVLTF,TGTGCCAGCAGCCCACCCCTCAGACAGGCCGGGATCCCTGGGGCCAACGTCCTGACTTTC
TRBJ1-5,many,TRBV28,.,CASSGQRGHSNQPQHF,TGTGCCAGCAGCGGACAGCGCGGCCATAGCAATCAGCCCCAGCATTTT
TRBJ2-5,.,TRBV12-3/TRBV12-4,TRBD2,CASRRGTSSYQETQYF,TGTGCCAGCAGACGCGGGACTAGCAGTTACCAAGAGACCCAGTACTTC
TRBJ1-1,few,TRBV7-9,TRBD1,CASSPSTDRGGPEAFF,TGTGCCAGCAGCCCAAGCACCGACAGGGGCGGCCCTGAAGCTTTCTTT
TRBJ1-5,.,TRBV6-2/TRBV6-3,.,CASSPTGFSNQPQHF,TGTGCCAGCAGCCCAACAGGATTTAGCAATCAGCCCCAGCATTTT
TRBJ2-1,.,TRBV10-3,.,CAIRGQGSSYNEQFF,TGTGCCATCAGGGGGCAGGGAAGCTCCTACAATGAGCAGTTCTTC
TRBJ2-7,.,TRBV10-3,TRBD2,CASYYRQGLADLDEQYF,TGTGCCAGTTACTACCGGCAGGGACTAGCGGACTTAGACGAGCAGTACTTC
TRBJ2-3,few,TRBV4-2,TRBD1,CASSPGTGTYTDTQYF,TGTGCCAGCAGCCCAGGGACAGGGACCTACACAGATACGCAGTATTTT
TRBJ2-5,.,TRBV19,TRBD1,CASARDRVQETQYF,TGTGCCAGCGCCCGGGACAGGGTCCAAGAGACCCAGTACTTC
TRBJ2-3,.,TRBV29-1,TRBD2,CSVPVAGGYTQYF,TGCAGCGTTCCAGTAGCGGGAGGTTATACGCAGTATTTT
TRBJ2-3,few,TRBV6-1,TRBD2,CARSGTSGRPVTDTQYF,TGTGCCAGGTCCGGGACTAGCGGCCGACCGGTCACAGATACGCAGTATTTT
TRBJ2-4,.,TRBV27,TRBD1,CASSITGVGAKNIQYF,TGTGCCAGCAGTATAACAGGGGTGGGAGCCAAAAACATTCAGTACTTC
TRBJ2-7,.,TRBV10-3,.,CAISEEGHYEQYF,TGTGCCATCAGTGAGGAGGGACACTACGAGCAGTACTTC